The 11 T cell receptor beta chains below were found in one sample sequenced in a study of OX40 agonist ivuxolimab in advanced cancers. Repertoires were generated with immunoSEQ multiplex PCR, while TCRdb's copy carries only in-frame clones and drops some. The sample lists tens of thousands of clones; roughly 89% were seen once. The sequences come from CD4+ or CD8+ T cells sorted from blood, collected in a trial of the OX40 agonist ivuxolimab. The receptor set was obtained from an adult with an advanced solid tumor such as melanoma, head and neck, liver or kidney cancer.

The rearrangement links TRBV4-3 to TRBJ1-2; D ambiguous. CDR1 is LGHNA, CDR2 YSLEER, per germline. The germline V and J ends were trimmed by 1 base and 5 bases, with 11 bases remaining between them. The CDR3 length is 14 residues. CDR3 protein: CASSQVSGGYGYTF. Written as DNA, the CDR3 is TGCGCCAGCAGCCAAGTCTCCGGAGGGTATGGCTACACCTTC.

The chain links TRBV28 to TRBJ2-7; 7 nucleotides line up with TRBD1. This CDR3 comprises 13 residues. Germline CDR1 MDHEN, CDR2 SYDVKM. Trimming at V came to 6 bases and at J to 4 bases, leaving 6 bases not matched to a gene. CDR3 region: CASRSGGVYEQYF. The DNA for the CDR3 is TGTGCCAGCAGGTCAGGGGGTGTGTACGAGCAGTACTTC. The full variable domain, completed using reference TRBV28 and TRBJ2-7, is DVKVTQSSRYLVKRTGEKVFLECVQDMDHENMFWYRQDPGLGLRLIYFSYDVKMKEKGDIPEGYSVSREKKERFSLILESASTNQTSMYLCASRSGGVYEQYFGPGTRLTVT.

This chain joins TRBV4-1 and TRBJ2-7; D call uncertain. V lost 4 bases and J lost 2, with 18 bases in between. The germline gives CDR1 MGHRA, CDR2 YSYEKL. This CDR3 has 16 amino acids. CDR3 DNA: TGCGCCAGCAGCCTACACCCGGGTCTTTCAGCCTACGAGCAGTACTTC. It codes for CASSLHPGLSAYEQYF.

This clone was seen a single time. The rearrangement uses TRBV9 and TRBJ2-5; 8 bases map to TRBD2. V was pared by 4 bases and J by 6 bases, with 2 bases of the junction left unmatched. The CDR3 consists of 12 residues. Germline CDR1 SGDLS, CDR2 YYNGEE. CDR3 sequence reads: CASSYSGKTQYF. The CDR3 coding sequence is TGTGCCAGCAGCTATAGCGGGAAGACCCAGTACTTC.

V gene TRBV7-2 combines with J gene TRBJ2-5, with 11 bases fitting TRBD2. The germline CDR1 and CDR2 sequences are SGHTA and FQGNSA. CDR3 length equals 17 residues. J was trimmed by 2 bases and V by 1 base; bases with no gene match: 6. In DNA form, the CDR3 reads TGTGCCAGCAGCTTAGTAGGCCTAGCGGGGGGACAAGAGACCCAGTACTTC. Residues: CASSLVGLAGGQETQYF. The variable domain in full, with the rest retrieved from reference TRBV7-2 and TRBJ2-5, is GAGVSQSPSNKVTEKGKDVELRCDPISGHTALYWYRQSLGQGLEFLIYFQGNSAPDKSGLPSDRFSAERTGGSVSTLTIQRTQQEDSAVYLCASSLVGLAGGQETQYFGPGTRLLVL.

This chain connects TRBV9 to TRBJ2-7; tentatively, D is TRBD2 (5 bases). Germline V gives CDR1 SGDLS, CDR2 YYNGEE. The CDR3 is made up of 18 amino acids. V was cut by 4 bases and J by 0 bases, with 23 bases left in between. CDR3 residues: CASSPGPYQRSLSYEQYF. CDR3 nucleotides: TGTGCCAGCAGCCCTGGGCCCTACCAGCGGAGCCTCTCCTACGAGCAGTACTTC.

The V gene is TRBV2, the J gene TRBJ2-5, with 8 bases matching TRBD1. The last part of the DNA fits TRBJ2-7 better; the J call may be wrong. The CDR3 is 15 residues long. Germline CDR1 reads SNHLY; CDR2 reads FYNNEI. The CDR3 DNA is TGTGCCAGCAGTGAAGGGCAGGGGGCAATATACGAGCAGTACTTC. This gives the protein CASSEGQGAIYEQYF.

This sequence joins TRBV4-2 and TRBJ2-1; 8 nucleotides agree with TRBD1. The CDR3 has 16 residues. The germline V gene has CDR1 LGHNA and CDR2 YNFKEQ. V lost 1 base and J lost 0; bases outside the gene matches: 2. This chain's CDR3 is CASSQAGTGSYNEQFF. CDR3 sequence (DNA): TGTGCCAGCAGCCAAGCAGGGACAGGCTCCTACAATGAGCAGTTCTTC.

This chain connects TRBV11-3 to TRBJ2-1; D gene uncertain. Germline CDR1 reads SGHNT; CDR2 reads YENEEA. The ends were cut back, 5 bases at V and 9 bases at J, with 11 bases in the middle. This CDR3 spans 12 amino acids. CDR3 amino acids: CASSVDLGEQFF. CDR3 DNA: TGTGCCAGCAGCGTTGATTTAGGTGAGCAGTTCTTC.

There are a few counts of this clone. This rearrangement joins TRBV9 to TRBJ1-1; D call uncertain. Germline loops: CDR1 SGDLS, CDR2 YYNGEE. V dropped 3 bases and J dropped 9 bases, with 18 bases sitting between them. The CDR3 totals 14 residues. The DNA of the CDR3 is TGTGCCAGCAGCGCCGGCCTGGCAGCCAACCAAGCTTTCTTT. This encodes CASSAGLAANQAFF.

This clone came up a few times. The chain employs TRBV7-2 and TRBJ2-3; no clear D. CDR3 length: 14 amino acids. Trimming removed 1 base from V and 3 bases from J, with 8 bases in between. CDR1 is SGHTA and CDR2 is FQGNSA in the germline V gene. CDR3 sequence: CASSLVGQTDTQYF. The CDR3 DNA reads as TGTGCCAGCAGCTTAGTCGGTCAAACAGATACGCAGTATTTT.